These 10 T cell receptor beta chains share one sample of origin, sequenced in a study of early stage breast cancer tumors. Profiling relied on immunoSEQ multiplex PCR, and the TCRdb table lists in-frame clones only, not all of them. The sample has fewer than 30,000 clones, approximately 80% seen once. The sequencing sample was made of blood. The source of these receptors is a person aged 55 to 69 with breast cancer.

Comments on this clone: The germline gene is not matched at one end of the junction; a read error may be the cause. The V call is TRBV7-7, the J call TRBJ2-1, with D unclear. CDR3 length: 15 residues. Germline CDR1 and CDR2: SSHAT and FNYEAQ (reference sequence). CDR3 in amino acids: CASSLSWSSYNEQFF. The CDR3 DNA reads TGTGCTAGCAGCTTAAGTTGGAGCTCCTACAATGAGCAGTTCTTC.

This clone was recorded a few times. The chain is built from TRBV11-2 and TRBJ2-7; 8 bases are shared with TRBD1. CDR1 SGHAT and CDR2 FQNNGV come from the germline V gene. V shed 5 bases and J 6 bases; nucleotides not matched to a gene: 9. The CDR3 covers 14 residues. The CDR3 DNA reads TGTGCCAGCAGCCTGGACAGGGTAGTAGGCGAGCAGTACTTC. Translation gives CASSLDRVVGEQYF.

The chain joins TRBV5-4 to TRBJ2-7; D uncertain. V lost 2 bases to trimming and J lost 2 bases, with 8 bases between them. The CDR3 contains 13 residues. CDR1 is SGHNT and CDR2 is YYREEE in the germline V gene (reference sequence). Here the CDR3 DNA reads TGTGCCAGCAGCTTAGAGGTTGCCTACGAGCAGTACTTC. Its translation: CASSLEVAYEQYF.

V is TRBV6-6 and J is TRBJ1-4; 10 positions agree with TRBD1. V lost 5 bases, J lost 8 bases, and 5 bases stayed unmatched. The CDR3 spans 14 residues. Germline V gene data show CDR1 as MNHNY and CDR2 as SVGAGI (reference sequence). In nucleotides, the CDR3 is TGTGCCAGCAGTCTCGGGACAGGGGACGAAAAACTGTTTTTT. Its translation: CASSLGTGDEKLFF.

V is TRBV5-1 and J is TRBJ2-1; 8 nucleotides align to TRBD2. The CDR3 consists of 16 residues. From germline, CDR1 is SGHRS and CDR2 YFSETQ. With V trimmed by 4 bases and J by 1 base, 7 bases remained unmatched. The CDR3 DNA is TGCGCCAGCAGCCTAACCGCGGGAGGATCCTACAATGAGCAGTTCTTC. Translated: CASSLTAGGSYNEQFF.

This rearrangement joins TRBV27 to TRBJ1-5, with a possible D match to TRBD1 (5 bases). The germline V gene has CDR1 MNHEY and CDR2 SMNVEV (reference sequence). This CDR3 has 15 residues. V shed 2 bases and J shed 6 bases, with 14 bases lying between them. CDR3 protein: CASSLMGGGVQPQHF. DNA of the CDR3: TGTGCCAGCAGTTTAATGGGGGGGGGAGTTCAGCCCCAGCATTTT.

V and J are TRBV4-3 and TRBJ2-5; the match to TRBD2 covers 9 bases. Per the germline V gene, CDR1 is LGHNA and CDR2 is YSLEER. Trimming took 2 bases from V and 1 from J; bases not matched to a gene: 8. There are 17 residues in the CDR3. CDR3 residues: CASSQRTSGPLQETQYF. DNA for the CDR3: TGCGCCAGCAGCCAACGAACTAGCGGGCCCCTCCAAGAGACCCAGTACTTC.

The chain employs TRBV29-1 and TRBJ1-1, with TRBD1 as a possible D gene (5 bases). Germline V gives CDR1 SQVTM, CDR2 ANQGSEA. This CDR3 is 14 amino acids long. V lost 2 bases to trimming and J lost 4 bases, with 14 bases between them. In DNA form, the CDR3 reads TGCAGCGTTGAATGGCTTGCCAGGGCCACTGAAGCTTTCTTT. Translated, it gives CSVEWLARATEAFF. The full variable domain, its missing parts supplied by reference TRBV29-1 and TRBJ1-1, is SAVISQKPSRDICQRGTSLTIQCQVDSQVTMMFWYRQQPGQSLTLIATANQGSEATYESGFVIDKFPISRPNLTFSTLTVSNMSPEDSSIYLCSVEWLARATEAFFGQGTRLTVV.

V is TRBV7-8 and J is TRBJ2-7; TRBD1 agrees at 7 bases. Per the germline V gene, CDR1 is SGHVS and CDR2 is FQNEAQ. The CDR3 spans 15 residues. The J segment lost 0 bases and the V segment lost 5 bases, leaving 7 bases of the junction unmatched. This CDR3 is CASSKGQLSSYEQYF. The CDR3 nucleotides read TGTGCCAGCAGCAAGGGACAGTTGAGCTCCTACGAGCAGTACTTC.

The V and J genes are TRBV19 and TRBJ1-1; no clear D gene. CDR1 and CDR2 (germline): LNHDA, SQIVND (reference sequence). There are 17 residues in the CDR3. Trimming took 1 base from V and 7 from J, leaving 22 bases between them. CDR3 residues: CASSIASLGGYYNEAFF. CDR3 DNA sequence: TGTGCCAGTAGTATAGCTTCTTTGGGTGGGTACTATAATGAAGCTTTCTTT.